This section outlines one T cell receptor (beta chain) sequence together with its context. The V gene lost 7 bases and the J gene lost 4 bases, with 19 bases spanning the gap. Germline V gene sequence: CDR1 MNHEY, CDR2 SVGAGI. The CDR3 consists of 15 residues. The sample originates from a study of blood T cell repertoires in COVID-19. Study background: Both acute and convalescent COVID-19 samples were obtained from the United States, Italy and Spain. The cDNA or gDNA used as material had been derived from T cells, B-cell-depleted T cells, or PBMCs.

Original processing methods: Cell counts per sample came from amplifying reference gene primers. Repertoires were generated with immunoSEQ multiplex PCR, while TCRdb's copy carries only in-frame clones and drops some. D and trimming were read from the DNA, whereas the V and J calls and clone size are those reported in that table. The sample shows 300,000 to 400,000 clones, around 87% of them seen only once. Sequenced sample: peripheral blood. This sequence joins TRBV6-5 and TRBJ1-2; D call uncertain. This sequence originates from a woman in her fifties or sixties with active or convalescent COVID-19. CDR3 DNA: TGTGCCAGCATCCCCAGTGTGTACAGCTCCTATGGCTACACCTTC. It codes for CASIPSVYSSYGYTF.